Listed here is a single T cell receptor beta chain. Its antigen is undetermined. The unexposed donors gave CD4+ T cells in about 2011-2018, prior to COVID-19. CD4+ T cells were isolated from the cells after less than 13 days of culture. Unexposed-donor CD4+ T cells were probed with SARS-CoV-2 S/N and four cold-coronavirus spikes, cells permitting. The data originate from a study of CD4 T cells in relation to SARS-CoV-2 and coronaviruses. Study information: Shared crossreactive spike epitopes were mapped to their HLA restriction.

CDR1 is GTSNPN and CDR2 is SVGIG in the germline V gene (reference sequence). With V trimmed by 0 bases and J by 7 bases, 1 base remained unmatched. CDR3 length: 13 amino acids. TCRdb's copy holds only in-frame clones and misses some; the assay was immunoSEQ multiplex PCR. Of approximately 21,000 clones listed, around 80% are singletons. The rearrangement joins TRBV30 to TRBJ2-1; 9 bases fit TRBD1. The sequencing input was CD4+ T cells from PBMCs, cultured in vitro. This clonotype was sampled from a human donor in good health. The CDR3 bases are TGTGCCTGGAGTGTGACAGGGGGAAATGAGCAGTTCTTC. This sequence encodes CAWSVTGGNEQFF.